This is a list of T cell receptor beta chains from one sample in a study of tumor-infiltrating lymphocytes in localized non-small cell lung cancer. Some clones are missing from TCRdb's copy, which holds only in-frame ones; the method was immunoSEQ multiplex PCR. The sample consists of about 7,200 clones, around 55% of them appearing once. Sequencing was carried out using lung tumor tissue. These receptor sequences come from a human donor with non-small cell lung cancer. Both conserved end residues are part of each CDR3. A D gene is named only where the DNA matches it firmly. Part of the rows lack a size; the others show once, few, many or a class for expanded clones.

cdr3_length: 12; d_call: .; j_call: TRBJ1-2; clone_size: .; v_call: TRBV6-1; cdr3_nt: TGTGCCAGCCGGGACATATCGGGTGGCTACACCTTC; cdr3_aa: CASRDISGGYTF
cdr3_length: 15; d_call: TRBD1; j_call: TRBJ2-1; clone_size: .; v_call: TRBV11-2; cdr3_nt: TGTGCCAGCAGCTTCAGGACAGGAACGTACAATGAGCAGTTCTTC; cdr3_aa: CASSFRTGTYNEQFF
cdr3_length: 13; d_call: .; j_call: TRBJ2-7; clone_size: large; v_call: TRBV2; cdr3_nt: TGTGCCAGCAGTCCCCGGACAGAGTACGAGCAGTACTTC; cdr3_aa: CASSPRTEYEQYF
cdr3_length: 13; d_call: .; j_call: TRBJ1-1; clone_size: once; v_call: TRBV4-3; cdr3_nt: TGCGCCAGCAGCATACGGAGGGGCACTGAAGCTTTCTTT; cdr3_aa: CASSIRRGTEAFF
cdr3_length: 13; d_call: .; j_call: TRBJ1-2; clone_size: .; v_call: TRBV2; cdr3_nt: TGTGCCAGCAGCGCACAGGGAGGCTATGGCTACACCTTC; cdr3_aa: CASSAQGGYGYTF
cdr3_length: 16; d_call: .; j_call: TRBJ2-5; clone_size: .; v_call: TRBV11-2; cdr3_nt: TGTGCCAGCAGCTTAGGCCGCGGAGGGGTCGAAGAGACCCAGTACTTC; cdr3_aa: CASSLGRGGVEETQYF
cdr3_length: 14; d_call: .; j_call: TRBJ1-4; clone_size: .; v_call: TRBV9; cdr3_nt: TGTGCCAGCAGCCCCGGGCCAAGGGATGAAAAACTGTTTTTT; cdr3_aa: CASSPGPRDEKLFF
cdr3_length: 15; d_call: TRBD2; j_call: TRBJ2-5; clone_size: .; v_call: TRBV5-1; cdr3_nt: TGCGCCAGCAGCCTAGCGGGGGCCCCCCAAGAGACCCAGTACTTC; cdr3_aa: CASSLAGAPQETQYF
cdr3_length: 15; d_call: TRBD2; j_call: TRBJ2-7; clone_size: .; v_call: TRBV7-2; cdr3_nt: TGTGCCAGCAGCTCTACAGCGGGGGGGCCGTACGAGCAGTACTTC; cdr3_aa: CASSSTAGGPYEQYF
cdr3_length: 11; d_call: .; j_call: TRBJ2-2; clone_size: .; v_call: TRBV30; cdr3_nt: TGTGCCTGGAGTTTGACCGGGGAGCTGTTTTTT; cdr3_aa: CAWSLTGELFF
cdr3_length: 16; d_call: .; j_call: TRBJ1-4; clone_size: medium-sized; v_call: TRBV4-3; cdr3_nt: TGCGCCAGCAGCCAAGATCGGATGGGAATCGATGAAAAACTGTTTTTT; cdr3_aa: CASSQDRMGIDEKLFF
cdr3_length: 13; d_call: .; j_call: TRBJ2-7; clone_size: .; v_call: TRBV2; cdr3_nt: TGTGCCAGCAGTGCCCCAGTGGCCTACGAGCAGTACTTC; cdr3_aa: CASSAPVAYEQYF
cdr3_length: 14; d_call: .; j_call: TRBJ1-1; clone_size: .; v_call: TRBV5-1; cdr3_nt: TGCGCCAGCAGCTTGGAGGTGGGGGCCACTGAAGCTTTCTTT; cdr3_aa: CASSLEVGATEAFF
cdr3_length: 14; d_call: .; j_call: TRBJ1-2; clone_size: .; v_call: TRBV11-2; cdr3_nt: TGTGCCAGCAGCTTAGATAGGGTCAGGGATGGCTACACCTTC; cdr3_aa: CASSLDRVRDGYTF
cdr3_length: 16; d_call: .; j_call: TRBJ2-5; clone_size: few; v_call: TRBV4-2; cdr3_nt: TGTGCCAGCAGCCCTACCAGGGGAGCGGAACAAGAGACCCAGTACTTC; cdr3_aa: CASSPTRGAEQETQYF
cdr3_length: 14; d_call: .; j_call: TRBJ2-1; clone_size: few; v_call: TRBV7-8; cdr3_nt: TGTGCCAGCAGCTTAGCCGTAATTCACAATGAGCAGTTCTTC; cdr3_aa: CASSLAVIHNEQFF
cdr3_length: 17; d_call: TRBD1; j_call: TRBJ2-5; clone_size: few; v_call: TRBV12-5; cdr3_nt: TGTGCTAGTGGTTTGAACCGACAGGGGGGGCACCAAGAGACCCAGTACTTC; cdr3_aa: CASGLNRQGGHQETQYF
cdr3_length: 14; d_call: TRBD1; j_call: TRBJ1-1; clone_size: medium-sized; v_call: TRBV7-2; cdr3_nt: TGTGCCAGCAGGTGGGACAGGGCGAGCACTGAAGCTTTCTTT; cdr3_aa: CASRWDRASTEAFF
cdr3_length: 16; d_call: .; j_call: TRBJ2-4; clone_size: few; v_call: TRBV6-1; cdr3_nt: TGTGCCAGCAGTGAGGAAAAGGGTGAGGCCAAAAACATTCAGTACTTC; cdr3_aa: CASSEEKGEAKNIQYF
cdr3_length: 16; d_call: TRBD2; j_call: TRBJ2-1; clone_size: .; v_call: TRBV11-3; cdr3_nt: TGTGCCAGCAGCCCCCTCGGACTAGCGGGGATGGATGAGCAGTTCTTC; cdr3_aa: CASSPLGLAGMDEQFF
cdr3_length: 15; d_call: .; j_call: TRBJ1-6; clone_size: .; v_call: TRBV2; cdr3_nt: TGTGCCAGCAGTCCGGGGGGCCTTACCGGGTCACCCCTCCACTTT; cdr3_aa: CASSPGGLTGSPLHF
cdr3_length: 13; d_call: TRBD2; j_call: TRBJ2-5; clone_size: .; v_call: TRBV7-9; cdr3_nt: TGTGCCAGCAGCCGAGCGGGGTCAGAGACCCAGTACTTC; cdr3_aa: CASSRAGSETQYF
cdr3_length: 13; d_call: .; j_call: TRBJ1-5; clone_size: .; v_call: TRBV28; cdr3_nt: TGTGCCAGCAGTCCAGATAGCAATCAGCCCCAGCATTTT; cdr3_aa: CASSPDSNQPQHF
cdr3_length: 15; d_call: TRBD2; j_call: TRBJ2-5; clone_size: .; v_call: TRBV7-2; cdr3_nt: TGTGCCAGCAGCATCGGACTAGCGAGACAAGAGACCCAGTACTTC; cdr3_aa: CASSIGLARQETQYF
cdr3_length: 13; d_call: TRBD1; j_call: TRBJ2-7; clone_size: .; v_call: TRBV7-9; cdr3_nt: TGTGCCAGCAGCTTAGGGACAGGCTACGAGCAGTACTTC; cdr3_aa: CASSLGTGYEQYF
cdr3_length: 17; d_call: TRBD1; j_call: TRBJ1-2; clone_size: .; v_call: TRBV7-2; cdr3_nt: TGTGCCAGCATCCGGGGGACAGGGATTTCTGACTTTCAGGGCTACACCTTC; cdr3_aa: CASIRGTGISDFQGYTF
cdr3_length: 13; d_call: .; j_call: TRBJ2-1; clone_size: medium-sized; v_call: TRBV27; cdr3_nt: TGTGCCAGCAGTTTACGGCCGTACAATGAGCAGTTCTTC; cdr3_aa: CASSLRPYNEQFF
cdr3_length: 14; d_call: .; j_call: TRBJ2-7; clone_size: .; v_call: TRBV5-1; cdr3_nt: TGCGCCAGCAGCTGGACAGCTGACTCCTACGAGCAGTACTTC; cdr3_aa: CASSWTADSYEQYF
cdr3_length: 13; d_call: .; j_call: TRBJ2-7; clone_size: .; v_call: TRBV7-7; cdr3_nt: TGTGCTAGCAGCTTAGCACAGGGCTACGAGCAGTACTTC; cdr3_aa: CASSLAQGYEQYF
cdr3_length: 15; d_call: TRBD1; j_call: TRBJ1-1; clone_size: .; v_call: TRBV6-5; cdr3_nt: TGTGCCAGCAGTACCAGGACAGGAACCAACACTGAAGCTTTCTTT; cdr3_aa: CASSTRTGTNTEAFF
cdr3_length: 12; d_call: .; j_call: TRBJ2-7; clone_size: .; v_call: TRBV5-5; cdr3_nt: TGTGCCAGCAGCTTGGGGGCCTACGAGCAGTACTTC; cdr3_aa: CASSLGAYEQYF
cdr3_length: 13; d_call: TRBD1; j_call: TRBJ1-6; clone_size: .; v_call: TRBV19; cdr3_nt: TGTGCCAGTAGTGCTTACAGGGGTTCACCCCTCCACTTT; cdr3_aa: CASSAYRGSPLHF
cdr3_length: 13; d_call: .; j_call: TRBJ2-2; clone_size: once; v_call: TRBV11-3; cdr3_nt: TGTGCCAGCAGCTCCTCACGGTCCGGGGAGCTGTTTTTT; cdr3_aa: CASSSSRSGELFF
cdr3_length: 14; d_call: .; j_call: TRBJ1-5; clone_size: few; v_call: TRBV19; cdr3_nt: TGTGCCAGTACTACAAGATATAGCAATCAGCCCCAGCATTTT; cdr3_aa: CASTTRYSNQPQHF
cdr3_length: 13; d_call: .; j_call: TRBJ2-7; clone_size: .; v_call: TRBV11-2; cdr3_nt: TGTGCCAGCAGCTTAGCCGGGGTCGGGGAGCAGTACTTC; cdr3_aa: CASSLAGVGEQYF
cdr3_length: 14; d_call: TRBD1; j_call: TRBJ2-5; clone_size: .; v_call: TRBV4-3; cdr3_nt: TGCGCCAGCAGCCAAGAAGACAGGGAAGAGACCCAGTACTTC; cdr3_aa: CASSQEDREETQYF
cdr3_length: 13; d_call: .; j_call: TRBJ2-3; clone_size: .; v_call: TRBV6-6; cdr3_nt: TGTGCCAGCAGTTACTTTATTAGTGATACGCAGTATTTT; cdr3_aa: CASSYFISDTQYF
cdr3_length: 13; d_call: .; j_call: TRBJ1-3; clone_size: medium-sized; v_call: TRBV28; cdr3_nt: TGTGCCAGCTCTAGCAGCTCTGGAAACACCATATATTTT; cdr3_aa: CASSSSSGNTIYF
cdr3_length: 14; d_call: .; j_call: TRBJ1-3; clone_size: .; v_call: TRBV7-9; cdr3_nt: TGTGCCAGCAAGCCCCCGGGGAGTGGAAACACCATATATTTT; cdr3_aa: CASKPPGSGNTIYF
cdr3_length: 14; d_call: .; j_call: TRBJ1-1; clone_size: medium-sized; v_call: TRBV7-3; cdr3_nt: TGTGCCAGCAGCTTGCAGGGTACGAACACTGAAGCTTTCTTT; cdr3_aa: CASSLQGTNTEAFF
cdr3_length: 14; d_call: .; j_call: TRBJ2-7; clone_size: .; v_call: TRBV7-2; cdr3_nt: TGTGCCAGCAGCTTAGTCGGTACCCCCTACGAGCAGTACTTC; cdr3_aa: CASSLVGTPYEQYF
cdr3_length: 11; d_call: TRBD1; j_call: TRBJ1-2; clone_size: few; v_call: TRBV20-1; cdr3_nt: TGCAGTGCTAGCGGGACAGATGGCTACACCTTC; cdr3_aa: CSASGTDGYTF
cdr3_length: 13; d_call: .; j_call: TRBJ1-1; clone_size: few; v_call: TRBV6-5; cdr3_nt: TGTGCCAGCAGTGGACCCTTGAACACTGAAGCTTTCTTT; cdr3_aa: CASSGPLNTEAFF
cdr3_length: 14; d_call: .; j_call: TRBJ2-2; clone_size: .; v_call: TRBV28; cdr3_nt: TGTGCCAGCAGCCCCGCGGGTTGGACCGGGGAGCTGTTTTTT; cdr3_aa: CASSPAGWTGELFF
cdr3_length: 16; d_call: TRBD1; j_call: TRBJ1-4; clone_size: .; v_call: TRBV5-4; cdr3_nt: TGCGCCAGCAGCCAAGGGGGCGGTGCAACTAATGAAAAACTGTTTTTT; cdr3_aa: CASSQGGGATNEKLFF
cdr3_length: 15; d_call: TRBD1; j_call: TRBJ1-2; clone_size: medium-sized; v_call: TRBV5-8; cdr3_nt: TGTGCCAGCAGCTTGGCGCAGGGGGTGCTCTATGGCTACACCTTC; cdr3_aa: CASSLAQGVLYGYTF
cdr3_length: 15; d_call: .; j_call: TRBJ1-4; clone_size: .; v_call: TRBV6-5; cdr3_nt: TGTGCCAGCAGTTGGGAGTCAGCCCGCGCTGAAAAACTGTTTTTT; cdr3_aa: CASSWESARAEKLFF
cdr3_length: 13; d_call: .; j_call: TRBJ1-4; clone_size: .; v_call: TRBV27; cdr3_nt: TGTGCCAGCAGTTCGGAGGGAGGTGAAAAACTGTTTTTT; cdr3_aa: CASSSEGGEKLFF
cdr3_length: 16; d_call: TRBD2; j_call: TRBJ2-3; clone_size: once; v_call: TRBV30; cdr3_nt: TGTGCCTGGAGTGTAAAGGCTAGCGGCGTCACAGATACGCAGTATTTT; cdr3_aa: CAWSVKASGVTDTQYF
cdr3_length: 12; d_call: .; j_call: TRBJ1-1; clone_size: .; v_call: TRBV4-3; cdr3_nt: TGCGCCAGCAGCTCACGATCTGACGCGGCTTTCTTT; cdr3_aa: CASSSRSDAAFF
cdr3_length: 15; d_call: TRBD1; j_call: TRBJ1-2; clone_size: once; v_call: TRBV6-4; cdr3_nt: TGTGCCAGCAGTCGGGAGACAGGGGAGGTCTATGGCTACACCTTC; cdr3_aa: CASSRETGEVYGYTF
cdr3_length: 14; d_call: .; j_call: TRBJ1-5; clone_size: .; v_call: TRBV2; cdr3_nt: TGTGCCAGCAGGGCGGGGCTTAGCAATCAGCCCCAGCATTTT; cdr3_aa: CASRAGLSNQPQHF
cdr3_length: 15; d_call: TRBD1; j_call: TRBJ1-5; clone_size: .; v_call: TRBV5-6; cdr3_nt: TGTGCCAGCAGCCGACAGGGATATAGCAATCAGCCCCAGCATTTT; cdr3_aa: CASSRQGYSNQPQHF